The T cell receptor (beta chain) described here comes from a study of regulatory T cells in long-lasting Graves disease. In the study overall: Persistent cases took antithyroid drugs over 5 years and stayed TSH receptor antibody positive.

The V gene lost 6 bases and the J gene lost 6 bases, with 11 bases spanning the gap. This CDR3 is 13 amino acids long. Germline CDR1 is SNHLY and CDR2 is FYNNEI. Time point denoted: persistent/refractory GD, antithyroid drugs over 5 years with positive TRAb. PBMC RNA was the source of the TCR library. Patient provenance is recorded as an endocrinology department in Xi'an, China. Libraries of TCR beta came from iRepertoire HTBI primers plus Arm-PCR of CDR3 regions. TCRdb re-derived calls from the multiplex PCR reads in MiXCR, one entry per CDR3 protein. The sample shows roughly 400,000 distinct CDR3 sequences, roughly a fifth of them seen only once. This clonotype was found many times.

The sequencing used peripheral blood mononuclear cells (PBMCs), collected when the disease was refractory, from a patient treated with antithyroid drugs. This rearrangement joins TRBV2 to TRBJ2-2; either TRBD1 or TRBD2 may fit D (6 bases each). The clonotype was recovered from a female donor with Graves disease. The CDR3 spells CASRPRGAGELFF. CDR3 bases: TGTGCCAGCAGGCCAAGGGGGGCCGGGGAGCTGTTTTTT.